The 25 T cell receptor beta chains in this list originate from one sample, sequenced in a study of cytomegalovirus exposure and HLA in healthy donors. PCR used 60 Vbeta primers and 13 Jbeta primers. The method was immunoSEQ multiplex PCR; TCRdb's version includes in-frame clones alone and lacks a portion of them. This table has about 150,000 clones, almost 85% appearing once. The sample was PBMCs. These receptors were obtained from a man aged 25 to 40 in good health and CMV-seropositive.

This clone came up once. The chain has TRBV27 and TRBJ2-2; 11 bases are shared with TRBD1. This CDR3 has 15 amino acids. Per the germline V gene, CDR1 is MNHEY and CDR2 is SMNVEV (reference sequence). V lost 5 bases and J lost 7; bases outside the gene matches: 6. The CDR3 loop reads CASSHRDRGVGELFF. As DNA, the CDR3 is TGTGCCAGCAGTCACCGGGACAGGGGGGTCGGGGAGCTGTTTTTT.

The rearrangement links TRBV28 to TRBJ1-2; D is ambiguous. The germline V gene has CDR1 MDHEN and CDR2 SYDVKM. This CDR3 has 15 amino acids. Trimming stripped 1 base from V and 0 bases from J, with 9 bases between. This chain's CDR3 is CASSLYRTANYGYTF. CDR3 nucleotides: TGTGCCAGCAGTTTATATCGCACAGCTAACTATGGCTACACCTTC.

V is TRBV5-6 and J is TRBJ2-5; 7 positions agree with TRBD1. Trimming removed 4 bases from V and 5 bases from J; junction bases left unmatched: 8. Germline V lookup: CDR1 SGHDT, CDR2 YYEEEE. The length of the CDR3 is 14 residues. The CDR3, as DNA: TGTGCCAGCAGCACCGGACAGGTGGGGGAGACCCAGTACTTC. Translation gives CASSTGQVGETQYF.

The V gene is TRBV11-2, the J gene TRBJ2-7, with TRBD1 identical over 7 bases. This CDR3 has 13 amino acids. Looked up from germline, CDR1 is SGHAT and CDR2 is FQNNGV. With V trimmed by 5 bases and J by 6 bases, 7 bases remained unmatched. CDR3 nucleotide sequence: TGTGCCAGCAGCCCCACAGGGGTTTCCGAGCAGTACTTC. Its protein product is CASSPTGVSEQYF. The entire variable domain, with the rest obtained from reference TRBV11-2 and TRBJ2-7, is as follows: EAGVAQSPRYKIIEKRQSVAFWCNPISGHATLYWYQQILGQGPKLLIQFQNNGVVDDSQLPKDRFSAERLKGVDSTLKIQPAKLEDSAVYLCASSPTGVSEQYFGPGTRLTVT.

V is TRBV5-1 and J is TRBJ2-3; D not resolved. Germline CDR1 reads SGHRS; CDR2 reads YFSETQ. The CDR3 runs 14 residues. V shed 9 bases and J shed 0 bases, with 14 bases lying between them. The CDR3 coding sequence is TGCGCCACCCAGCGCGTCCCTAGCACAGATACGCAGTATTTT. This gives the protein CATQRVPSTDTQYF.

About this clone: The junction and the germline gene differ at one end; a read error may be behind it. The V call is TRBV11-2, the J call TRBJ2-6, with a possible D match to TRBD1 (5 bases). The CDR3 is made up of 15 amino acids. CDR1 is SGHAT and CDR2 is FQNNGV in the germline V gene. The CDR3 DNA is TGTGCCAGCAGCTTAGTGGCTTATGGGGCCAACGGCCTGACTTTC. Residues: CASSLVAYGANGLTF.

The chain is built from TRBV7-2 and TRBJ2-3; 12 nucleotides agree with TRBD1. V dropped 6 bases and J dropped 4; count of bases not matched to a gene: 11. This CDR3 region has 17 residues. The V gene's germline CDR1 is SGHTA and CDR2 FQGNSA. Here the CDR3 reads CASRLRWGQGASDTQYF. The CDR3 DNA reads as TGTGCCAGCAGACTTAGGTGGGGACAGGGGGCTTCAGATACGCAGTATTTT.

This sequence joins TRBV27 and TRBJ2-2, with a tentative D call TRBD2 (6 bases). The ends were cut back, 3 bases at V and 4 bases at J, with 9 bases in the middle. The CDR3 covers 14 residues. Germline CDR1 reads MNHEY; CDR2 reads SMNVEV (reference sequence). The CDR3 nucleotides read TGTGCCAGCAGTTTTGTGGGGGGCACCGGGGAGCTGTTTTTT. It specifies CASSFVGGTGELFF.

This clone was detected only once. DNA for the CDR3: TGCGCCAGCAGCTTACAGGGTCACGAGCAGTACTTC. Translating it yields CASSLQGHEQYF. The chain carries TRBV5-1 and TRBJ2-7; TRBD1 might be the D (6 bases). The V gene's germline CDR1 is SGHRS and CDR2 YFSETQ. Trimming removed 2 bases at V and 5 bases at J, with 8 bases between. The CDR3 has 12 amino acids.

The chain links TRBV7-8 to TRBJ2-7; 8 nucleotides align to TRBD2. The J segment lost 4 bases and the V segment lost 3 bases, leaving 17 bases of the junction unmatched. CDR1 is SGHVS and CDR2 is FQNEAQ in the germline V gene. This CDR3 region has 18 residues. The chain's CDR3 is CASSFPGLVLGVGYEQYF. CDR3 DNA: TGTGCCAGCAGCTTTCCGGGACTAGTCCTCGGAGTGGGGTACGAGCAGTACTTC. The full variable domain, its missing parts supplied by reference TRBV7-8 and TRBJ2-7, is GAGVSQSPRYKVAKRGQDVALRCDPISGHVSLFWYQQALGQGPEFLTYFQNEAQLDKSGLPSDRFFAERPEGSVSTLKIQRTQQEDSAVYLCASSFPGLVLGVGYEQYFGPGTRLTVT.

The chain joins TRBV29-1 to TRBJ2-7; tentative D call: TRBD2 (6 bases). Germline V gene sequence: CDR1 SQVTM, CDR2 ANQGSEA. CDR3 length: 13 residues. The germline V and J ends were trimmed by 6 bases and 6 bases, with 18 bases remaining between them. The CDR3 DNA follows: TGCAGCGTGGCCAGGGACTCGGTGAGCGAGCAGTACTTC. Translating gives CSVARDSVSEQYF.

The chain recombines TRBV27 with TRBJ1-2; D is ambiguous. Per germline, CDR1 MNHEY and CDR2 SMNVEV (reference sequence). The CDR3 sequence is 15 residues long. Trimming took 5 bases from V and 4 from J, leaving 17 bases between them. CDR3 DNA: TGTGCCAGCAGTCCAGTGGACTCAGGCCTCTATGGCTACACCTTC. This gives the protein CASSPVDSGLYGYTF.

The chain links TRBV5-1 to TRBJ2-3; TRBD1 aligns across 7 bases. After removal of 6 bases from V and 3 bases from J, the junction contained 7 bases not matched to a gene. Germline V gene sequence: CDR1 SGHRS, CDR2 YFSETQ. There are 14 residues in the CDR3. CDR3 sequence: CASKVQGMTDTQYF. CDR3 DNA sequence: TGCGCCAGCAAAGTACAGGGGATGACAGATACGCAGTATTTT.

This sequence joins TRBV4-1 and TRBJ2-5, with 9 nucleotides matching TRBD1. Gene TRBJ2-7 matches the end of the DNA better, so the J call may be wrong. The length of the CDR3 is 15 residues. Germline V gene data show CDR1 as MGHRA and CDR2 as YSYEKL. In DNA, the CDR3 is TGCGCCAGCAGCCAAGATCGGGGACAGGGCGCCGAGCAGTACTTC. Its protein product is CASSQDRGQGAEQYF.

A few counts support this clone. The chain links TRBV6-5 to TRBJ2-1, with D tentatively TRBD2 (6 bases). This CDR3 has 12 amino acids. V lost 4 bases and J lost 13, with 14 bases in between. Looked up from germline, CDR1 is MNHEY and CDR2 is SVGAGI. The CDR3 region is CASSSSTRPQFF. The CDR3 DNA reads as TGTGCCAGCAGTTCGTCGACTAGACCTCAGTTCTTC.

The chain employs TRBV16 and TRBJ1-5, with 8 bases identical to TRBD1. The V segment lost 3 bases and the J segment 0 bases; nucleotides outside the gene matches: 10. This CDR3 is 18 amino acids long. Germline V gene data show CDR1 as KGHSY and CDR2 as FQNENV. The CDR3 protein is CASSQGNRGVFSNQPQHF. DNA for the CDR3: TGTGCCAGCAGCCAGGGTAACAGGGGGGTATTTAGCAATCAGCCCCAGCATTTT.

The chain has TRBV15 and TRBJ1-1; D might be TRBD1 (5 bases). Germline V gene lookup returns CDR1 LNHNV and CDR2 YYDKDF (reference sequence). With 4 bases removed from V and 3 bases from J, the gap between germline ends came to 15 bases. This CDR3 is 15 amino acids long. Written as DNA, the CDR3 is TGTGCCACCAGCAAAGACACCTCGGGGGACACTGAAGCTTTCTTT. It specifies CATSKDTSGDTEAFF. Drawing the rest from reference TRBV15 and TRBJ1-1, the complete variable domain is DAMVIQNPRYQVTQFGKPVTLSCSQTLNHNVMYWYQQKSSQAPKLLFHYYDKDFNNEADTPDNFQSRRPNTSFCFLDIRSPGLGDTAMYLCATSKDTSGDTEAFFGQGTRLTVV.

The chain employs TRBV27 and TRBJ1-2; D is possibly TRBD1 (6 bases). The CDR3 is 14 amino acids. Germline V lookup: CDR1 MNHEY, CDR2 SMNVEV (reference sequence). V lost 5 bases, J lost 7 bases, and 17 bases lay in between. This chain's CDR3 is CASSPRTAQGGYTF. The CDR3 region has the DNA TGTGCCAGCAGTCCGCGGACAGCCCAGGGTGGCTACACCTTC.

The J gene is TRBJ2-7, the V gene TRBV5-6, with 8 bases matching TRBD2. V lost 1 base, J lost 4 bases, and 7 bases stayed unmatched. CDR3 length equals 15 residues. Per the germline V gene, CDR1 is SGHDT and CDR2 is YYEEEE. CDR3 protein: CASSLLSSGGYEQYF. The DNA of the CDR3 is TGTGCCAGCAGCTTGTTATCCAGCGGGGGTTACGAGCAGTACTTC.

A note on this clone: Germline is not matched at one junction end, which may reflect a read error. The V call is TRBV7-9, the J call TRBJ2-6; tentatively, D is TRBD1 (5 bases). Germline CDR1 and CDR2: SEHNR and FQNEAQ (reference sequence). The CDR3 covers 12 residues. CDR3 residues: CASSSGANGLTF. The CDR3 DNA reads as TGTGCCAGCTCCTCTGGGGCCAACGGCCTGACTTTC.

This chain uses TRBV5-1 with TRBJ2-3, with D possibly TRBD2 on 5 matching bases. There are 16 residues in the CDR3. The germline V gene encodes CDR1 SGHRS and CDR2 YFSETQ. Trimming took 3 bases from V and 1 from J, leaving 15 bases between them. In DNA form, the CDR3 reads TGCGCCAGCAGCTCCACGGGAAGGGATGGCACAGATACGCAGTATTTT. It is translated as CASSSTGRDGTDTQYF.

This clone was found a few times. The chain links TRBV7-2 to TRBJ2-2; possible D gene TRBD2, 6 bases. This CDR3 comprises 15 residues. Trimming took 4 bases from V and 0 from J, leaving 9 bases between them. CDR1 and CDR2 from the germline V gene are SGHTA and FQGNSA. CDR3 region: CASSYRDSNTGELFF. The CDR3, as DNA: TGTGCCAGCAGCTATCGGGACTCGAACACCGGGGAGCTGTTTTTT.

Comment on this clone: The same CDR3 also results from other DNA sequences found in this sample. The J gene is TRBJ2-7, the V gene TRBV28; D gene unclear. Between the trimmed V and J ends, which lost 2 bases and 0 bases, there was a span of 5 bases. This CDR3 is built from 13 residues. Germline CDR1 MDHEN, CDR2 SYDVKM. Here the CDR3 reads CASSLGSSYEQYF. The CDR3 nucleotides read TGTGCCAGCAGTTTAGGTAGCTCCTACGAGCAGTACTTC.

V and J are TRBV5-4 and TRBJ2-2; 10 bases line up with TRBD1. Germline CDR1 and CDR2: SGHNT and YYREEE (reference sequence). The V gene end was trimmed by 2 bases and the J gene end by 4 bases; junction bases not matched to a gene: 2. The CDR3 runs 15 residues. The CDR3 nucleotides are TGTGCCAGCAGCTTCCGGGACAGGGGCACCGGGGAGCTGTTTTTT. Translation: CASSFRDRGTGELFF.

The chain carries TRBV11-2 and TRBJ1-1; no clear D. Trimming removed 1 base at V and 2 bases at J, with 11 bases between. The germline CDR1 and CDR2 sequences are SGHAT and FQNNGV. This CDR3 is 15 amino acids long. The CDR3 region is CASSLVGGFNTEAFF. The CDR3 coding sequence is TGTGCCAGCAGCTTAGTGGGAGGGTTCAACACTGAAGCTTTCTTT.